The rows below give T cell receptor beta chains drawn from one sample of a study of T cell changes during pregnancy in multiple sclerosis. Measured with immunoSEQ multiplex PCR; TCRdb has only the in-frame clones, and not every one. The sample has some 31,000 clones, 90% seen once. Sample: CD4+ T cells from peripheral blood mononuclear cells, taken in the second trimester of pregnancy. The receptors here all came from a female donor in good health, enrolled as a control in a pregnancy study. The CDR3 runs from the conserved cysteine through the conserved F or W. The order of the fields is V gene, D gene, J gene, CDR3 DNA, CDR3 protein. D genes are given only for firm matches.

>TRBV10-3|NA|TRBJ1-6
TGTGCCATCAGCCGGGACAACTATAATTCACCCCTCCACTTT
CAISRDNYNSPLHF
>TRBV12-5|NA|TRBJ1-2
TGTGCTAGTGGCCCGGCGGGGGGCTATGGCTACACCTTC
CASGPAGGYGYTF
>TRBV7-9|NA|TRBJ1-6
TGTGCCAGCGGGGGGGAAGAAGGCTCATCCTATAATTCACCCCTCCACTTT
CASGGEEGSSYNSPLHF
>TRBV19|NA|TRBJ1-5
TGTGCCAGTAGTATGGGAGGGCGCAATCAGCCCCAGCATTTT
CASSMGGRNQPQHF
>TRBV18|NA|TRBJ1-1
TGTGCCAGCTCACCAAATCAGGGAACCATGAACACTGAAGCTTTCTTT
CASSPNQGTMNTEAFF
>TRBV15|TRBD1|TRBJ2-6
TGTGCCACCAGCAGAGATGGGGACAGGCTACCCTCTGGGGCCAACGTCCTGACTTTC
CATSRDGDRLPSGANVLTF
>TRBV10-1|NA|TRBJ1-1
TGCGCCAGCAGTGACAGGTTGAACACTGAAGCTTTCTTT
CASSDRLNTEAFF
>TRBV19|NA|TRBJ1-5
TGTGCCAGTACAAAGGGGGTGAGCAATCAGCCCCAGCATTTT
CASTKGVSNQPQHF
>TRBV27|TRBD2|TRBJ2-2
TGTGCCAGCAGTTTAGTGGCTAGCGGGACCGGCGGGGAGCTGTTTTTT
CASSLVASGTGGELFF
>TRBV10-3|NA|TRBJ1-3
TGTGCCATCAGTGAGGACAGCTACTCTGGAAACACCATATATTTT
CAISEDSYSGNTIYF
>TRBV6-6|TRBD1|TRBJ1-1
TGTGCCAGCAGTTTGACAGGGGGAAGGAGCACTGAAGCTTTCTTT
CASSLTGGRSTEAFF